This TCR beta chain was found in a study of shared clonotypes between healthy human individuals. Looking at the study overall: The study used three CD4 naive, three CD4 memory, two CD8 naive and one CD8 memory plate per donor.

Unmatched junction bases numbered 5, after V lost 1 base and J lost 0 bases. CDR1 and CDR2 from the germline V gene are SGHRS and YFSETQ. This CDR3 is 17 amino acids long. Produced via immunoSEQ multiplex PCR; TCRdb's table is partial and in-frame only. The data hold around 1.5 million clones, with nearly 99% observed a single time. The clonotype comes from a man younger than 45 in good health. The specimen sequenced was naive CD4+ T cells sorted from blood. As for subset: CD45RA+ positively selected. The genes are TRBV5-1 and TRBJ2-1, with TRBD2 matching over 9 bases. CDR3 residues: CASSLLVSGSSYNEQFF. As DNA, the CDR3 is TGCGCCAGCAGCTTGCTGGTTAGCGGGAGCTCCTACAATGAGCAGTTCTTC.